A single sample is the source of the 11 T cell receptor beta chains below, sequenced in a study of shared clonotypes between healthy human individuals. Repertoires were generated with immunoSEQ multiplex PCR, while TCRdb's copy carries only in-frame clones and drops some. The sample shows some 2,400,000 clones, about 94% of them seen only once. Sequenced sample: naive CD4+ T cells sorted from blood. Subset reported: CD45RA+ positively selected. Source of these receptors: a man aged 18 to 29 in good health.

The chain carries TRBV2 and TRBJ2-5; the D is unclear. V was pared by 2 bases and J by 7 bases, with 11 bases between. Germline V gene data show CDR1 as SNHLY and CDR2 as FYNNEI. The CDR3 runs to 13 residues. The DNA of the CDR3 is TGTGCCAGCAGTGAAAACCCGCACCCGACCCAGTACTTC. Its translation is CASSENPHPTQYF.

The chain has TRBV6-5 and TRBJ1-2, with D possibly TRBD1 on 5 matching bases. The V and J ends lost 0 bases and 4 bases respectively, with 9 bases between them. This CDR3 region has 14 residues. The germline V gene encodes CDR1 MNHEY and CDR2 SVGAGI. The CDR3 nucleotides read TGTGCCAGCAGTTACTCACAGGATACCTATGGCTACACCTTC. This encodes CASSYSQDTYGYTF.

The genes are TRBV5-1 and TRBJ2-5; D is ambiguous. V lost 0 bases to trimming and J lost 3 bases, with 9 bases between them. Germline V gene sequence: CDR1 SGHRS, CDR2 YFSETQ. This CDR3 is built from 14 residues. In nucleotides, the CDR3 is TGCGCCAGCAGCTTGGACAGTGTCAAAGAGACCCAGTACTTC. This translates into CASSLDSVKETQYF.

Points on this clone: Additional DNA sequences in this sample encode the identical CDR3. The genes are TRBV7-2 and TRBJ2-7; TRBD2 matches at 8 bases. The CDR3 length is 15 residues. Germline V gives CDR1 SGHTA, CDR2 FQGNSA. Trimming at V came to 5 bases and at J to 0 bases, leaving 6 bases not matched to a gene. CDR3 in amino acids: CASSPSGSLSYEQYF. CDR3 nucleotides: TGTGCCAGCAGCCCTAGCGGGTCGCTCTCCTACGAGCAGTACTTC.

This sequence joins TRBV10-2 and TRBJ2-3; D is unclear. Trimming took off 5 bases at V and 1 base at J, with 7 bases between the two ends. This CDR3 is 13 amino acids long. CDR1 and CDR2 from the germline V gene are WSHSY and SAAADI. The CDR3 loop reads CASSFGGTDTQYF. As DNA, the CDR3 is TGCGCCAGCAGTTTTGGGGGCACAGATACGCAGTATTTT.

The chain employs TRBV19 and TRBJ1-1; TRBD1 matches 10 bases. The V gene's germline CDR1 is LNHDA and CDR2 SQIVND (reference sequence). The CDR3 spans 16 residues. Trimming cost V 7 bases and J 5 bases; bases outside gene matches: 13. This CDR3 is CASKVLTGGQGTEAFF. CDR3 sequence (DNA): TGTGCCAGTAAAGTCTTGACGGGGGGACAGGGGACTGAAGCTTTCTTT.

This clone was detected only once. The chain couples TRBV10-3 to TRBJ2-7; 8 bases match TRBD2. J gave up 5 bases and V 2 bases, and 5 bases lay outside the gene matches. From germline, CDR1 is ENHRY and CDR2 SYGVKD. This CDR3 is 14 amino acids long. This CDR3 is CAISETGGPDEQYF. The CDR3 DNA sequence: TGTGCCATCAGTGAGACGGGGGGGCCGGACGAGCAGTACTTC.

This rearrangement joins TRBV6-5 to TRBJ1-1; D remains unclear. The length of the CDR3 is 12 residues. Germline lookup yields CDR1 MNHEY and CDR2 SVGAGI. Trimming removed 6 bases at V and 5 bases at J, with 10 bases between. CDR3 protein: CASRNVGTEAFF. As DNA, the CDR3 is TGTGCCAGCAGAAATGTGGGAACTGAAGCTTTCTTT.

The chain joins TRBV11-3 to TRBJ1-1, with D unclear. The CDR3 consists of 13 residues. The germline CDR1 and CDR2 sequences are SGHNT and YENEEA. The V end lost 1 base, the J end lost 4 bases, and 7 bases lay between the germline ends. The CDR3 nucleotides are TGTGCCAGCAGCTTAGTTTCCGGCACTGAAGCTTTCTTT. This translates into CASSLVSGTEAFF.

This sequence joins TRBV18 and TRBJ2-5, with D perhaps TRBD1 (6 bases). The CDR3 runs to 13 residues. Germline loops: CDR1 KGHSH, CDR2 LQKENI. The ends were cut back, 4 bases at V and 3 bases at J, with 9 bases in the middle. The CDR3, as DNA: TGTGCCAGCTCACTACAGGGTGAAGAGACCCAGTACTTC. It yields the protein CASSLQGEETQYF. The full variable domain, rest sourced from reference TRBV18 and TRBJ2-5, is NAGVMQNPRHLVRRRGQEARLRCSPMKGHSHVYWYRQLPEEGLKFMVYLQKENIIDESGMPKERFSAEFPKEGPSILRIQQVVRGDSAAYFCASSLQGEETQYFGPGTRLLVL.

For the CDR3, the DNA is TGTGCTAGTGGGGCCTCAGGGGCTGGAAACACCATATATTTT. Its protein is CASGASGAGNTIYF. The V and J genes are TRBV12-5 and TRBJ1-3; tentative D call: TRBD1 (6 bases). V shed 6 bases and J shed 2 bases, with 11 bases lying between them. CDR1 LGHNT and CDR2 FRNRAP come from the germline V gene. The CDR3 has 14 amino acids.